This T cell receptor (beta chain) comes out of a study of beta chain features in type 1 diabetes. General study points: Type 1 diabetes patients had TCRB CDR3s that were shorter (moderately but significantly so) in all four CD4+ subsets. Whether TCRB rearrangement is influenced by HLA type went unresolved here. When cDNA is sequenced, cells with high TCR expression could be over-represented. Junctions at VDJ sites from type 1 diabetes patients had fewer insertions and more deletions.

The study reverse transcribed the entire isolated RNA, so it sequenced expressed TCRB transcripts. Libraries were prepared by immunoSEQ multiplex PCR; TCRdb keeps only in-frame clonotypes and omits some of them. The sample consists of some 22,000 clones, under 75% of them appearing once. Roughly 100 mL of blood, on average, came from one heparinised draw per donor. In the case of this clone: No antigen is known for it.

Trimming took 0 bases from V and 0 from J, leaving 12 bases between them. This CDR3 has 16 amino acids. The V gene's germline CDR1 is SGHNT and CDR2 YYREEE (reference sequence). The clonotype was recovered from a man between 18 and 29 years old with type 1 diabetes. The source material was stem cell memory CD4+ T cells from blood. The V and J genes are TRBV5-4 and TRBJ1-2; possibly TRBD1 for D (5 bases). The CDR3 DNA follows: TGTGCCAGCAGCTTGGGGGGGGTCCATCCTAACTATGGCTACACCTTC. As protein: CASSLGGVHPNYGYTF.